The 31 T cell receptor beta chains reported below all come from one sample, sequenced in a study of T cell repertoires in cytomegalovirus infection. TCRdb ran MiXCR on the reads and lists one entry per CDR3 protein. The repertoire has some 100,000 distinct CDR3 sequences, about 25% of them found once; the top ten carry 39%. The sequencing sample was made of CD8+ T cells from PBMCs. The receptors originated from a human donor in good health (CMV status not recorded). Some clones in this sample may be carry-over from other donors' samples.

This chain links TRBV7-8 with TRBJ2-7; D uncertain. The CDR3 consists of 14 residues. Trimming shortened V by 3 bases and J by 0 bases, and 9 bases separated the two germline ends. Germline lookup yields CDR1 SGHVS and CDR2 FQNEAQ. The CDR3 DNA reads TGTGCCAGCAGCTTTGGCAGGAGCTCCTACGAGCAGTACTTC. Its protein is CASSFGRSSYEQYF. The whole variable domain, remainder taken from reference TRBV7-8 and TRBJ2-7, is GAGVSQSPRYKVAKRGQDVALRCDPISGHVSLFWYQQALGQGPEFLTYFQNEAQLDKSGLPSDRFFAERPEGSVSTLKIQRTQQEDSAVYLCASSFGRSSYEQYFGPGTRLTVT.

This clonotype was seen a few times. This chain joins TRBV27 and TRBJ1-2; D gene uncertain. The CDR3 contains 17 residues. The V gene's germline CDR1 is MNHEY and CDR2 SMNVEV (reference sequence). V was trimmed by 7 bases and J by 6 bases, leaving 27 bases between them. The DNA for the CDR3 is TGTGCCAGCACCCAATCCGACCCGCGGGCTATATTCGATGGCTACACCTTC. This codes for CASTQSDPRAIFDGYTF.

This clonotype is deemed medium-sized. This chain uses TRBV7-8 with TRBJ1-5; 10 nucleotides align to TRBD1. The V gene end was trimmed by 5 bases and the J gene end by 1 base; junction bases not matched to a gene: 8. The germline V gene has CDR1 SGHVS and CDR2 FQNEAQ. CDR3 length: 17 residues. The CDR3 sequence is CASSHPRDRGSNQPQHF. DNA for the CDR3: TGTGCCAGCAGCCACCCCCGGGACAGGGGAAGCAATCAGCCCCAGCATTTT.

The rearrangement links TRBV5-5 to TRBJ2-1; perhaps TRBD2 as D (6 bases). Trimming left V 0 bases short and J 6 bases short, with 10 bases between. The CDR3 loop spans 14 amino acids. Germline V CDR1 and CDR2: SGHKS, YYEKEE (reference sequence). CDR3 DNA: TGTGCCAGCAGCTTGGCCGGGGGTAGCAATGAGCAGTTCTTC. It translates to CASSLAGGSNEQFF.

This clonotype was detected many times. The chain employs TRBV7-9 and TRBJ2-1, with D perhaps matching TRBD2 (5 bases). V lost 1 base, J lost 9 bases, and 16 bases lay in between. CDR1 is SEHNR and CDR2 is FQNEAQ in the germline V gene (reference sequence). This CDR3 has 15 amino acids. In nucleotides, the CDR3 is TGTGCCAGCAGCTTAGTCGGGGATGTTATCGGTGAGCAGTTCTTC. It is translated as CASSLVGDVIGEQFF.

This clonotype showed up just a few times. CDR3: CASRQGGGELFF. The DNA for the CDR3 is TGCGCCAGCAGACAGGGCGGCGGGGAGCTGTTTTTT. The V and J genes are TRBV10-2 and TRBJ2-2; possible D gene TRBD1, 6 bases. Trimming took 6 bases from V and 7 from J, leaving 9 bases between them. Germline CDR1 reads WSHSY; CDR2 reads SAAADI. CDR3 length equals 12 residues.

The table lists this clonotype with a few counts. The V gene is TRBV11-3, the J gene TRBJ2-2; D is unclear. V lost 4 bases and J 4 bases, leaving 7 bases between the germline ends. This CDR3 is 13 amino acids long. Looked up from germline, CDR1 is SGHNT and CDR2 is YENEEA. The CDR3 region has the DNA TGTGCCAGCAGCTCTTCTCTCACCGGGGAGCTGTTTTTT. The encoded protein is CASSSSLTGELFF.

CDR3 in DNA: TGCAGTGCTAGCGCCACGGACAGGTGGGGGGGCAATGAGCAGTTCTTC. Amino acids: CSASATDRWGGNEQFF. V usage is TRBV20-1 and J usage is TRBJ2-1, with D perhaps matching TRBD1 or TRBD2 (7 bases each). Trimming took 3 bases from V and 6 from J, leaving 21 bases between them. The CDR3 loop spans 16 amino acids. Germline CDR1 and CDR2: DFQATT and SNEGSKA (reference sequence).

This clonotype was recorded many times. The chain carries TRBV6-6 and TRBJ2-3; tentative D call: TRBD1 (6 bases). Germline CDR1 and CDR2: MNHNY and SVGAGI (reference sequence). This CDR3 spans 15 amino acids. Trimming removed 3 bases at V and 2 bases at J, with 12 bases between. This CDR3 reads CASSYSDRNTDTQYF. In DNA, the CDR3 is TGTGCCAGCAGTTATTCCGACAGGAACACAGATACGCAGTATTTT.

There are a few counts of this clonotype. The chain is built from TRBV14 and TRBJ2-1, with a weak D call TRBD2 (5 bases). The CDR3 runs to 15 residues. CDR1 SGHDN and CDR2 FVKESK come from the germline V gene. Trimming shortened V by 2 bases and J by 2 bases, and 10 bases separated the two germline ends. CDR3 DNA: TGTGCCAGCAGCCAATATCTAGCTACCTACAATGAGCAGTTCTTC. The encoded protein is CASSQYLATYNEQFF. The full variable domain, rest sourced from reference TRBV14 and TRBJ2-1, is EAGVTQFPSHSVIEKGQTVTLRCDPISGHDNLYWYRRVMGKEIKFLLHFVKESKQDESGMPNNRFLAERTGGTYSTLKVQPAELEDSGVYFCASSQYLATYNEQFFGPGTRLTVL.

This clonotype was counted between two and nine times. This chain's CDR3 is CASRTGLAGAGANVLTF. The CDR3 DNA reads TGCGCCAGCAGAACGGGACTAGCGGGAGCTGGGGCCAACGTCCTGACTTTC. The gene calls are TRBV5-1 and TRBJ2-6; 14 nucleotides align to TRBD2. Trimming at V came to 5 bases and at J to 2 bases, leaving 3 bases not matched to a gene. This CDR3 is built from 17 residues. The germline gives CDR1 SGHRS, CDR2 YFSETQ.

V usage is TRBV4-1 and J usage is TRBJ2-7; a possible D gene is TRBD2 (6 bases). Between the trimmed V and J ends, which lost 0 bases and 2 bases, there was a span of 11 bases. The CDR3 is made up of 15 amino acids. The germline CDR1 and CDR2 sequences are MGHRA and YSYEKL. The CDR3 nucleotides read TGCGCCAGCAGCCAAGAGGGAGGTAACCCCTACGAGCAGTACGTC. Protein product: CASSQEGGNPYEQYV.

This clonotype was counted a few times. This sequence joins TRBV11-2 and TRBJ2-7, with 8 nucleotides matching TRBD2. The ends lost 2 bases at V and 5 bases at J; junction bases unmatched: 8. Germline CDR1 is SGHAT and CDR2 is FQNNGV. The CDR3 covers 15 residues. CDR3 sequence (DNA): TGTGCCAGCAGCTTACGGCCGGGGGGGCGGGACGAGCAGTACTTC. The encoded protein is CASSLRPGGRDEQYF.

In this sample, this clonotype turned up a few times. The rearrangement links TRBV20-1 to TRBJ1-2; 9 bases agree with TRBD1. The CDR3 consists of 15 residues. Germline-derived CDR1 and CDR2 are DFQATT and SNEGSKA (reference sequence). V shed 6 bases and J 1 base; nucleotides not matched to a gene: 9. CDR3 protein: CSAFGQGMVNYGYTF. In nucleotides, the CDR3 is TGCAGTGCCTTTGGACAGGGGATGGTTAACTATGGCTACACCTTC.

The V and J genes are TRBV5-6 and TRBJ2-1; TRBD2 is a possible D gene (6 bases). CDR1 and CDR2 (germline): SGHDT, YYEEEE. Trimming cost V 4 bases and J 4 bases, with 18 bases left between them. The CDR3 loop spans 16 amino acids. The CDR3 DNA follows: TGTGCCAGCAGCCTGAACCCCCGGGACTTATACAATGAGCAGTTCTTC. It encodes CASSLNPRDLYNEQFF.

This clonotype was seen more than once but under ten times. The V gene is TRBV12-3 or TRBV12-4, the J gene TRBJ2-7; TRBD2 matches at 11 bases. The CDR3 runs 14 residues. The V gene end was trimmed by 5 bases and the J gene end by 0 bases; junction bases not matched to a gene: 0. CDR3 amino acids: CASSTSGSSYEQYF. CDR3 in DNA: TGTGCCAGCAGTACTAGCGGGAGCTCCTACGAGCAGTACTTC.

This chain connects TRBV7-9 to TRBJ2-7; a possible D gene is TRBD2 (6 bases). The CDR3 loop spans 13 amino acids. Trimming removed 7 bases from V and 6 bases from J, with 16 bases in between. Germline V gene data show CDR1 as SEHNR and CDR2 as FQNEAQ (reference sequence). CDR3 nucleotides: TGTGCCAGCATCGGAGGAGGGGTTTCCGAGCAGTACTTC. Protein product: CASIGGGVSEQYF.

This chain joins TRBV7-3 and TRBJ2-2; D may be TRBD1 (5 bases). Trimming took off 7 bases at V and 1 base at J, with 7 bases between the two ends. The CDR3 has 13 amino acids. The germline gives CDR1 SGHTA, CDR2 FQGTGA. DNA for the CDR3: TGTGCCAGCACCACAGGGAACACCGGGGAGCTGTTTTTT. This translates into CASTTGNTGELFF.

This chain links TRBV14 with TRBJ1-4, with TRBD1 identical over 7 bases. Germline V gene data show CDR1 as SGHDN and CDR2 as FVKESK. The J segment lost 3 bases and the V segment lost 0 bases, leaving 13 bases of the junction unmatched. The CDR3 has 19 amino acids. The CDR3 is CASSQDLEGQLLSNEKLFF. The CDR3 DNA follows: TGTGCCAGCAGCCAAGATTTAGAGGGACAGCTCCTTTCTAATGAAAAACTGTTTTTT.

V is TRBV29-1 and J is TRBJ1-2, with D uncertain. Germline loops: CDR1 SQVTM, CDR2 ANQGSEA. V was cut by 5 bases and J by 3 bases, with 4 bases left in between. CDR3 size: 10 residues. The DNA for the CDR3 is TGCAGCGTTACAGACTATGGCTACACCTTC. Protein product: CSVTDYGYTF. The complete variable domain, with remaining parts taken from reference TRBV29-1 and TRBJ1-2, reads SAVISQKPSRDICQRGTSLTIQCQVDSQVTMMFWYRQQPGQSLTLIATANQGSEATYESGFVIDKFPISRPNLTFSTLTVSNMSPEDSSIYLCSVTDYGYTFGSGTRLTVV.

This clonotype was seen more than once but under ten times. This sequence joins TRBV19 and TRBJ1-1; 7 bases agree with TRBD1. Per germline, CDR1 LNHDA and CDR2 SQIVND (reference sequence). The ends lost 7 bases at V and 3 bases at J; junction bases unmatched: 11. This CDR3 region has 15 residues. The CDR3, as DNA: TGTGCCAGTATACAGGTCCAGGGGGTGGACACTGAAGCTTTCTTT. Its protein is CASIQVQGVDTEAFF.

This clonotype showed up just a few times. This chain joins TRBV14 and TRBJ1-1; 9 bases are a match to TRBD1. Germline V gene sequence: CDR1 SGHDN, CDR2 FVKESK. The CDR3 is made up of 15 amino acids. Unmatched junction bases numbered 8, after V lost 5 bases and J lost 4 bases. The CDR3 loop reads CASSIPGTGSTEAFF. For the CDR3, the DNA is TGTGCCAGCAGCATACCCGGGACAGGGAGCACTGAAGCTTTCTTT.

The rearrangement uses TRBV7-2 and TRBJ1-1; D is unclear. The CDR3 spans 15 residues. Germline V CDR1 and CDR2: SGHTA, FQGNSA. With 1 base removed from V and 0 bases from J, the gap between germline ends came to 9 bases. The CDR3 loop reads CASSLGRTMNTEAFF. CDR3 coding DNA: TGTGCCAGCAGCTTAGGGAGGACGATGAACACTGAAGCTTTCTTT.

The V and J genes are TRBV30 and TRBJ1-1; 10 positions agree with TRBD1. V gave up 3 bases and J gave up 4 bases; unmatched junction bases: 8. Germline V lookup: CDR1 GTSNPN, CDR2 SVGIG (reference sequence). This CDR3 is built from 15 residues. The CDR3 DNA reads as TGTGCCTGGAGCCCCGGGACAGGGGTATCCACTGAAGCTTTCTTT. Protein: CAWSPGTGVSTEAFF.

CDR3 coding DNA: TGTGCCAGCAGCTTACCGAGCGACCTCTACAATGAGCAGTTCTTC. It translates to CASSLPSDLYNEQFF. V usage is TRBV7-6 and J usage is TRBJ2-1; D is unresolved. The CDR3 runs to 15 residues. V was pared by 2 bases and J by 3 bases, with 11 bases between. Germline V gene lookup returns CDR1 SGHVS and CDR2 FNYEAQ.

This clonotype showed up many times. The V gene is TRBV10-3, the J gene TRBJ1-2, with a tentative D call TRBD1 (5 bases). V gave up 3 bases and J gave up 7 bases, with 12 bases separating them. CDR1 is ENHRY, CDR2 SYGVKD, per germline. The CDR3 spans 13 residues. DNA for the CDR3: TGTGCCATCAGTGAAGGGGCCAGCGGTGGCTACACCTTC. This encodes CAISEGASGGYTF.

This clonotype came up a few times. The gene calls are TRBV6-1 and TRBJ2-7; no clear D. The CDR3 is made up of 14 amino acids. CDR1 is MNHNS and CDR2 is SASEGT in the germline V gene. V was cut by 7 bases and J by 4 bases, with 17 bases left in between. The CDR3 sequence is CASIKVWGPYEQYF. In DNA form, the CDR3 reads TGTGCCAGCATTAAGGTGTGGGGTCCTTACGAGCAGTACTTC.

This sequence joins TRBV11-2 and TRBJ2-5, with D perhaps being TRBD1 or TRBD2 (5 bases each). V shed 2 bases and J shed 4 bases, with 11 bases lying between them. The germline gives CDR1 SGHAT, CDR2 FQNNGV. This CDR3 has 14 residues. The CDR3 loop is CASSLPRGVETQYF. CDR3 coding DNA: TGTGCCAGCAGCTTACCGAGGGGAGTAGAGACCCAGTACTTC.

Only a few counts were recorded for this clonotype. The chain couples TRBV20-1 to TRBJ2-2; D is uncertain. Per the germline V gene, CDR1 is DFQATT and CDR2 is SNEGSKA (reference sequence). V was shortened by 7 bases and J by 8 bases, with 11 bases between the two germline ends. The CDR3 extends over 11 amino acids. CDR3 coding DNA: TGCAGTGGGACCGCCCTGGGGGAGCTGTTTTTT. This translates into CSGTALGELFF.

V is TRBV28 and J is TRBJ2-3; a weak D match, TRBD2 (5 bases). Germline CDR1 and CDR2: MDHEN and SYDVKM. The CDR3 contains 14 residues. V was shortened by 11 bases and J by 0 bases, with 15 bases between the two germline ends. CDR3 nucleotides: TGTGCCCTATCATCGGGGTCTAGCACAGATACGCAGTATTTT. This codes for CALSSGSSTDTQYF.

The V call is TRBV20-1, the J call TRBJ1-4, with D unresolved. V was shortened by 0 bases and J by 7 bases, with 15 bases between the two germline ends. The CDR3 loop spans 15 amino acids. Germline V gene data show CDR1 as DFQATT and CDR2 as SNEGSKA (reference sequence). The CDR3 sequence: CSARDFGQEGEKLFF. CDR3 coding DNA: TGCAGTGCTAGAGATTTTGGGCAGGAAGGTGAAAAACTGTTTTTT.